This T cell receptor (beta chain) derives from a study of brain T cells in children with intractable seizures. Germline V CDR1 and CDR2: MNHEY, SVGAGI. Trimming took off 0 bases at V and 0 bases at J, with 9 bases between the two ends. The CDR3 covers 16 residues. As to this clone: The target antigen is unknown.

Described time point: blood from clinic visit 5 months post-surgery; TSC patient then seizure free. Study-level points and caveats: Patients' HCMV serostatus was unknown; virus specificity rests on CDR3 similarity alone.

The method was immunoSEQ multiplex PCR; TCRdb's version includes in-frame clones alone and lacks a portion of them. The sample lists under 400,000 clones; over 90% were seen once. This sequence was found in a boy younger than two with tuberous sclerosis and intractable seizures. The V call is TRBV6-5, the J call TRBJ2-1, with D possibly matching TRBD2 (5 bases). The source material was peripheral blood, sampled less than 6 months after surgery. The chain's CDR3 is CASSYSVASSYNEQFF. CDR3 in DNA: TGTGCCAGCAGTTACTCGGTAGCGAGCTCCTACAATGAGCAGTTCTTC.